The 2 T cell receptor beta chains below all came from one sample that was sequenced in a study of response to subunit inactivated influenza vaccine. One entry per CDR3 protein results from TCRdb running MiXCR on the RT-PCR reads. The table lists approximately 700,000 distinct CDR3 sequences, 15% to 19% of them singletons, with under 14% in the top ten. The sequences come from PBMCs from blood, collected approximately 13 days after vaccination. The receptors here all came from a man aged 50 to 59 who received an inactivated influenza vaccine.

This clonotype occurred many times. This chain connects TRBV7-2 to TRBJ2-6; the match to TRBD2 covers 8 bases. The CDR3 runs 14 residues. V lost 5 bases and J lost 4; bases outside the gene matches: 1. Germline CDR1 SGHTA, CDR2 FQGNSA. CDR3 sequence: CASSRGGGANVLTF. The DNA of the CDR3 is TGTGCCAGCAGCCGGGGGGGAGGGGCCAACGTCCTGACTTTC. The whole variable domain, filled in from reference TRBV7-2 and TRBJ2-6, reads GAGVSQSPSNKVTEKGKDVELRCDPISGHTALYWYRQSLGQGLEFLIYFQGNSAPDKSGLPSDRFSAERTGGSVSTLTIQRTQQEDSAVYLCASSRGGGANVLTFGAGSRLTVL.

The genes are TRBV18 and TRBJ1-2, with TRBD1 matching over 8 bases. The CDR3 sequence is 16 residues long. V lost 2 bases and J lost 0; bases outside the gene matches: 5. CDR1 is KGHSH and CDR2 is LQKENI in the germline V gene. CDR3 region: CASSPNRGATNYGYTF. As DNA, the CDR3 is TGTGCCAGCTCACCAAACAGGGGGGCCACTAACTATGGCTACACCTTC.